This entry lists 15 T cell receptor beta chains sequenced from one sample in a study of T cell repertoires in cytomegalovirus infection. No cognate antigen is known for these TCRs. A single record per CDR3 protein comes from TCRdb applying MiXCR to the reads. Of hundreds of thousands of distinct CDR3 sequences in the sample, almost 30% were seen once. The sequences come from cultured PBMCs, collected from culture after CMV antigen stimulation. These receptors originate from a human donor in good health (CMV status not recorded). Some clones in this sample may be carry-over from other donors' samples.

The V gene is TRBV11-2, the J gene TRBJ1-3, with a tentative D call TRBD1 (6 bases). Germline values: CDR1 SGHAT, CDR2 FQNNGV. The CDR3 loop spans 17 amino acids. V dropped 2 bases and J dropped 0 bases, with 14 bases sitting between them. The CDR3 nucleotides read TGTGCCAGCAGCTTATGGGGGCCGAAGGGCTCTGGAAACACCATATATTTT. Amino acids: CASSLWGPKGSGNTIYF.

This clonotype was recorded a few times. This chain links TRBV7-6 with TRBJ2-1, with 13 nucleotides matching TRBD2. The length of the CDR3 is 15 residues. Trimming cost V 5 bases and J 6 bases; bases outside gene matches: 4. Germline V gives CDR1 SGHVS, CDR2 FNYEAQ. As DNA, the CDR3 is TGTGCCAGCAGCCGGACTAGCGGGAGAGTCAATGAGCAGTTCTTC. Amino acids: CASSRTSGRVNEQFF.

The rearrangement uses TRBV5-4 and TRBJ1-2, with 8 bases lining up with TRBD1. From germline, CDR1 is SGHNT and CDR2 YYREEE (reference sequence). This CDR3 spans 14 amino acids. Trimming cost V 0 bases and J 6 bases; bases outside gene matches: 4. In nucleotides, the CDR3 is TGTGCCAGCAGCTTGGTCACAGGGGGAAATGGCTACACCTTC. This encodes CASSLVTGGNGYTF.

The chain recombines TRBV2 with TRBJ1-1; D call uncertain. The CDR3 extends over 14 amino acids. Trimming took off 6 bases at V and 4 bases at J, with 15 bases between the two ends. Per germline, CDR1 SNHLY and CDR2 FYNNEI. CDR3 nucleotides: TGTGCCAGCAGGCCAAGGTACGGGTTCACTGAAGCTTTCTTT. It specifies CASRPRYGFTEAFF. The full variable domain, in which reference TRBV2 and TRBJ1-1 provide the parts outside the CDR3, is EPEVTQTPSHQVTQMGQEVILRCVPISNHLYFYWYRQILGQKVEFLVSFYNNEISEKSEIFDDQFSVERPDGSNFTLKIRSTKLEDSAMYFCASRPRYGFTEAFFGQGTRLTVV.

The sample holds many counts of this clonotype. The chain has TRBV7-2 and TRBJ2-3, with D uncertain. V gave up 2 bases and J gave up 2 bases, with 8 bases separating them. Germline lookup yields CDR1 SGHTA and CDR2 FQGNSA. CDR3 length equals 14 residues. The CDR3 DNA reads TGTGCCAGCAGCTTAATGACTTCCACAGATACGCAGTATTTT. Translated: CASSLMTSTDTQYF.

This clonotype turned up a few times. The chain combines TRBV6-6 with TRBJ1-5, with D perhaps matching TRBD1 (5 bases). The germline gives CDR1 MNHNY, CDR2 SVGAGI (reference sequence). The CDR3 consists of 16 residues. Trimming cost V 2 bases and J 4 bases, with 15 bases left between them. CDR3 amino acids: CASSYPPGTQNQPQHF. The CDR3 nucleotides are TGTGCCAGCAGTTACCCACCGGGGACCCAAAATCAGCCCCAGCATTTT.

This clonotype was detected many times. The chain uses TRBV7-2 and TRBJ2-1; 16 bases match TRBD2. The trim removed 6 bases at V and 7 bases at J, leaving 3 bases unmatched. The CDR3 spans 15 residues. Per the germline V gene, CDR1 is SGHTA and CDR2 is FQGNSA. CDR3 in amino acids: CASRQGLAGGNEQFF. As DNA, the CDR3 is TGTGCCAGCAGACAGGGACTAGCGGGGGGGAATGAGCAGTTCTTC.

This clonotype was detected a few times. The CDR3 protein is CATRTNTEAFF. The DNA for the CDR3 is TGTGCTACTCGTACGAACACTGAAGCTTTCTTT. The chain is built from TRBV28 and TRBJ1-1; D remains unclear. The CDR3 is made up of 11 amino acids. CDR1 and CDR2 from the germline V gene are MDHEN and SYDVKM.

In its sample, this clonotype was seen a few times. A junction end diverges from the germline sequence, so it may reflect a read error. V usage is TRBV7-2 and J usage is TRBJ1-2, with 9 positions matching TRBD1. This CDR3 region has 17 residues. CDR1 and CDR2 (germline): SGHTA, FQGNSA. CDR3 amino acids: CASTLGQGPLLSYGYTF. CDR3 DNA sequence: TGTGCCAGCACCTTAGGACAGGGGCCGCTTCTATCCTATGGCTACACCTTC.

The chain links TRBV28 to TRBJ1-1; D gene uncertain. The CDR3 is 14 residues long. Trimming took off 4 bases at V and 2 bases at J, with 11 bases between the two ends. CDR1 MDHEN and CDR2 SYDVKM come from the germline V gene. As DNA, the CDR3 is TGTGCCAGCAGTTCACCCAACGTAAACACTGAAGCTTTCTTT. Translating gives CASSSPNVNTEAFF.

This sequence joins TRBV20-1 and TRBJ2-5; D ambiguous. Germline CDR1 reads DFQATT; CDR2 reads SNEGSKA (reference sequence). The CDR3 extends over 13 amino acids. V lost 3 bases, J lost 5 bases, and 13 bases lay in between. The CDR3 sequence: CSARLPSSETQYF. In DNA, the CDR3 is TGCAGTGCTAGGCTCCCGTCGAGCGAGACCCAGTACTTC.

This clonotype has a handful of counts. Here the CDR3 reads CASSPTRLAGDEQYF. As DNA, the CDR3 is TGTGCCAGCAGTCCTACCCGACTGGCCGGGGACGAGCAGTACTTC. The chain is built from TRBV28 and TRBJ2-7; D perhaps matches TRBD2 (5 bases). The germline CDR1 and CDR2 sequences are MDHEN and SYDVKM. The CDR3 extends over 15 amino acids. Trimming cost V 5 bases and J 5 bases, with 19 bases left between them. The full variable domain, rest sourced from reference TRBV28 and TRBJ2-7, is DVKVTQSSRYLVKRTGEKVFLECVQDMDHENMFWYRQDPGLGLRLIYFSYDVKMKEKGDIPEGYSVSREKKERFSLILESASTNQTSMYLCASSPTRLAGDEQYFGPGTRLTVT.

The chain carries TRBV6-6 and TRBJ1-6, with a weak D call TRBD1 (6 bases). This CDR3 comprises 14 residues. CDR1 MNHNY and CDR2 SVGAGI come from the germline V gene (reference sequence). V was pared by 6 bases and J by 9 bases, with 15 bases between. CDR3 coding DNA: TGTGCCAGCAGAACAGGGAGGGACGTTTCACCCCTCCACTTT. Amino acids: CASRTGRDVSPLHF.

V is TRBV15 and J is TRBJ2-1, with 9 nucleotides matching TRBD2. The CDR3 length is 14 residues. CDR1 is LNHNV, CDR2 YYDKDF, per germline (reference sequence). The J segment lost 8 bases and the V segment lost 4 bases, leaving 6 bases of the junction unmatched. CDR3 region: CATSKAGGPYEQFF. The CDR3, as DNA: TGTGCCACCAGCAAGGCGGGGGGGCCGTATGAGCAGTTCTTC.

The rearrangement links TRBV28 to TRBJ2-3, with 10 nucleotides matching TRBD1. V trimming: 6 bases; J trimming: 4 bases; junction bases outside the gene matches: 13. The V gene's germline CDR1 is MDHEN and CDR2 SYDVKM. CDR3 length: 17 amino acids. CDR3 nucleotides: TGTGCCAGCAGCACCATCGGAGGGACAGGGGTTTCAGATACGCAGTATTTT. Protein sequence: CASSTIGGTGVSDTQYF.